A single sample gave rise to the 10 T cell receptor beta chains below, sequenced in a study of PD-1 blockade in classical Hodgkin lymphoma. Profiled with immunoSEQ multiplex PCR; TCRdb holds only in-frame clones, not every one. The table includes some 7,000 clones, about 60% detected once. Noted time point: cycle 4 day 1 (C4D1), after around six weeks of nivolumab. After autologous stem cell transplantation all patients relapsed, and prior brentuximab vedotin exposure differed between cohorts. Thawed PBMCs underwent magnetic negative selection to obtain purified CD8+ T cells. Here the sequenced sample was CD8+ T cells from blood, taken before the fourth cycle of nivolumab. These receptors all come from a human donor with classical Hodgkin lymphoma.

The chain's CDR3 is CASSMVPPYSNQPQHF. As DNA, the CDR3 is TGTGCCAGTAGTATGGTGCCACCTTATAGCAATCAGCCCCAGCATTTT. V gene TRBV19 combines with J gene TRBJ1-5; no reliable D call. The germline gives CDR1 LNHDA, CDR2 SQIVND (reference sequence). The CDR3 extends over 16 amino acids. V was pared by 3 bases and J by 0 bases, with 12 bases between.

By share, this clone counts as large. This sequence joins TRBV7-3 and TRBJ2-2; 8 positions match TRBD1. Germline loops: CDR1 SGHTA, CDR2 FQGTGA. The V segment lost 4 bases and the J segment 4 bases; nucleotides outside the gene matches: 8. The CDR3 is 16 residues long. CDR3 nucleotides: TGTGCCAGCAGCTCTCAGGGACAGGTGGCCACCGGGGAGCTGTTTTTT. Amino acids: CASSSQGQVATGELFF.

The CDR3 region is CASSESIVGYEQYF. As DNA, the CDR3 is TGCGCCAGCAGTGAGTCGATCGTTGGGTACGAGCAGTACTTC. V and J are TRBV10-2 and TRBJ2-7, with D uncertain. V lost 0 bases and J 4 bases, leaving 10 bases between the germline ends. This CDR3 has 14 residues. Germline V gene lookup returns CDR1 WSHSY and CDR2 SAAADI.

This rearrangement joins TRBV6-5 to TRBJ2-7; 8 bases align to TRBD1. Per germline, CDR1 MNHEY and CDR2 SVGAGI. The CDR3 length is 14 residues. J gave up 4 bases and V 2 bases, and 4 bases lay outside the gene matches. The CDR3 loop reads CASSYGQGAYEQYF. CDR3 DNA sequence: TGTGCCAGCAGTTACGGGCAGGGGGCGTACGAGCAGTACTTC.

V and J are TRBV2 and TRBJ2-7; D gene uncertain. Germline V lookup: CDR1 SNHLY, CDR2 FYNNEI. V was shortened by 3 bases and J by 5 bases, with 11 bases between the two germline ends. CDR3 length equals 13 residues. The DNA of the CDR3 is TGTGCCAGCAGTGACCCGGAGAGCAACGAGCAGTACTTC. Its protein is CASSDPESNEQYF.

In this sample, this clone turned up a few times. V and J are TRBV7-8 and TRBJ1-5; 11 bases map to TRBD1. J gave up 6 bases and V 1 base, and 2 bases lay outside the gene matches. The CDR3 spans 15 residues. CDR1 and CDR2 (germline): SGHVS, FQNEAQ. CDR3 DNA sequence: TGTGCCAGCAGCTTAGGGACAGGGGGCGGTCAGCCCCAGCATTTT. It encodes CASSLGTGGGQPQHF. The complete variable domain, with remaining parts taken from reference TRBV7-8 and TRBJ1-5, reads GAGVSQSPRYKVAKRGQDVALRCDPISGHVSLFWYQQALGQGPEFLTYFQNEAQLDKSGLPSDRFFAERPEGSVSTLKIQRTQQEDSAVYLCASSLGTGGGQPQHFGDGTRLSIL.

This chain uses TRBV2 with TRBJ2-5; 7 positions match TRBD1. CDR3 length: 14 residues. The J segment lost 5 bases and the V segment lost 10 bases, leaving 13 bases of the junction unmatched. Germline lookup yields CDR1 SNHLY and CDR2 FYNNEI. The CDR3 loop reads CANKGAGFWETQYF. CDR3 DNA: TGTGCCAACAAGGGGGCAGGGTTCTGGGAGACCCAGTACTTC.

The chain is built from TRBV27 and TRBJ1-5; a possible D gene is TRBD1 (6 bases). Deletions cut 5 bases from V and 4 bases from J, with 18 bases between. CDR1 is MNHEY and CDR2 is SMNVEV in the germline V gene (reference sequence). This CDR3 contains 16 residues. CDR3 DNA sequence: TGTGCCAGCAGTCCCTTGAGGGGGGCTGAAAATCAGCCCCAGCATTTT. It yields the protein CASSPLRGAENQPQHF.

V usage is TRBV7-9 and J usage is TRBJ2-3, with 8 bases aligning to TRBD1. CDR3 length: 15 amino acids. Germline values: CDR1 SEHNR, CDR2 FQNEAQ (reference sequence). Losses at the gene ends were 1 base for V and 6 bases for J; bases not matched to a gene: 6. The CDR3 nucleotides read TGTGCCAGCAGCTTAGGGACAGGGCCGGGGGATACGCAGTATTTT. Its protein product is CASSLGTGPGDTQYF.

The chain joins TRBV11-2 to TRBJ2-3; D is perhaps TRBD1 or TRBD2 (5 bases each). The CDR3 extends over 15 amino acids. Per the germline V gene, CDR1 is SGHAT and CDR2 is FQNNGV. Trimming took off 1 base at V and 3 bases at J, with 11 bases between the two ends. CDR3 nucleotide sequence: TGTGCCAGCAGCTTAGGGGGGTCCTGGACAGATACGCAGTATTTT. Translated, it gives CASSLGGSWTDTQYF. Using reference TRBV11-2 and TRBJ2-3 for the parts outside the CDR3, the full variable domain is EAGVAQSPRYKIIEKRQSVAFWCNPISGHATLYWYQQILGQGPKLLIQFQNNGVVDDSQLPKDRFSAERLKGVDSTLKIQPAKLEDSAVYLCASSLGGSWTDTQYFGPGTRLTVL.